The rows below give T cell receptor beta chains drawn from one sample of a study of shared clonotypes between healthy human individuals. Clones were sequenced by immunoSEQ multiplex PCR, and TCRdb holds only the in-frame ones, with some missing. The sample lists a few million clones, around 92% seen once, with 0.37% in the top ten. Material: naive CD4+ T cells from PBMCs. The receptors here all came from a man aged 18 to 29 in good health. Some clones in this sample may be carry-over from other donors' samples. The CDR3 runs from the conserved cysteine through the conserved F or W. A D gene is named only where the DNA matches it firmly. The listing skips clone size in some rows; elsewhere it reads once, few, many or a size class.

V gene	clone size	D gene	J gene	CDR3 DNA	CDR3 protein
TRBV30	.	.	TRBJ2-5	TGTGCCTGGAGTGGCCACATTGGAGAGACCCAGTACTTC	CAWSGHIGETQYF
TRBV7-8	once	.	TRBJ1-3	TGTGCCAGCAGCCTGACAGCTGGAAACACCATATATTTT	CASSLTAGNTIYF
TRBV7-9	once	TRBD1	TRBJ2-2	TGTGCCAGCAGCTTTTCGGACAGGAGAACCGGGGAGCTGTTTTTT	CASSFSDRRTGELFF
TRBV15	.	TRBD2	TRBJ2-1	TGTGCCACCAGCAGAGGACTAGCGGACGAACACAATGAGCAGTTCTTC	CATSRGLADEHNEQFF
TRBV5-1	once	.	TRBJ2-1	TGCGCCAGCAGGGATGTCTACAATGAGCAGTTCTTC	CASRDVYNEQFF
TRBV28	once	.	TRBJ2-1	TGTGCCAGCAGCGGACTACAAAACAATGAGCAGTTCTTC	CASSGLQNNEQFF
TRBV6-5	.	.	TRBJ1-5	TGTGCCAGCAGTTACACCGGGGTCCATTCGCCCCAGCATTTT	CASSYTGVHSPQHF
TRBV6-1	.	TRBD1	TRBJ1-2	TGTGCCAGCAGTGAAGGAGACAGGGGTGGTAGCTACACCTTC	CASSEGDRGGSYTF
TRBV2	few	TRBD1	TRBJ1-5	TGTGCCAGCAGACTCAGGGGGGATCAGCCCCAGCATTTT	CASRLRGDQPQHF
TRBV2	.	TRBD1	TRBJ1-1	TGTGCCAGCTCGAAACAGGGGCCAGCCTACCGTGAAGCTTTCTTT	CASSKQGPAYREAFF
TRBV29-1	.	.	TRBJ1-2	TGCAGCGTTGACGTTCAGCCCTATGGCTACACCTTC	CSVDVQPYGYTF
TRBV28	.	TRBD1	TRBJ1-3	TGTGCCAGCAGTTCCCCGGGACAGGGGCACACCATATATTTT	CASSSPGQGHTIYF
TRBV19	once	.	TRBJ1-1	TGTGCCAGTAGTATAGGGCCCGTCGGGGGTGCGGCTTTCTTT	CASSIGPVGGAAFF
TRBV7-3	few	.	TRBJ2-2	TGTGCCAGCAGCCCACAGGGAACCGGGGAGCTGTTTTTT	CASSPQGTGELFF
TRBV29-1	.	.	TRBJ2-5	TGCAGCGTTGGCCCTCGGGAGACCCAGTACTTC	CSVGPRETQYF
TRBV2	.	.	TRBJ1-2	TGTGCCAGCAGGGGGACCGCAGGGAACTATGGCTACACCTTC	CASRGTAGNYGYTF
TRBV5-4	.	.	TRBJ2-1	TGTGCCAGCAGCTTGGGGCAGGGCTCCTACAATGAGCAGTTCTTC	CASSLGQGSYNEQFF
TRBV5-1	.	.	TRBJ1-1	TGCGCCAGCAGCTTGCTAGGTATACTCACGATGAACACTGAAGCTTTCTTT	CASSLLGILTMNTEAFF
TRBV5-4	.	TRBD1	TRBJ2-7	TGTGCCAGCAGTCGTTGGGGACAGGGGACCGACGAGCAGTACTTC	CASSRWGQGTDEQYF
TRBV6-5	.	TRBD1	TRBJ1-5	TGTGCCAGCAGCGGGACAGGGAATCAGCCCCAGCATTTT	CASSGTGNQPQHF
TRBV9	.	.	TRBJ2-7	TGTGCCAGCAGCGTAGGGACCCACACCTACGAGCAGTACTTC	CASSVGTHTYEQYF
TRBV9	.	.	TRBJ2-3	TGTGCCAGCAGCCGGGAATCCAGCCAGTATTTT	CASSRESSQYF
TRBV4-2	.	.	TRBJ2-7	TGTGCCAGCAGCTACCAAAGGGCCACATTCTACGAGCAGTACTTC	CASSYQRATFYEQYF
TRBV5-1	.	TRBD1	TRBJ2-5	TGCGCCAGCAGCCTCGCCGACACAGGGGGGCAAGAGACCCAGTACTTC	CASSLADTGGQETQYF
TRBV11-1	.	TRBD2	TRBJ2-1	TGTGCCAGCAGCTTCGGACTAGCGGGAACCTACGAGCAGTTCTTC	CASSFGLAGTYEQFF
TRBV7-3	.	TRBD1	TRBJ2-2	TGTGCCAGCAGCTCCGGGACAGGGACGAACACCGGGGAGCTGTTTTTT	CASSSGTGTNTGELFF
TRBV7-8	.	.	TRBJ1-2	TGTGCCAGCAGCTTATGGGCAGGGACTGACTATGGCTACACCTTC	CASSLWAGTDYGYTF
TRBV7-8	.	TRBD1	TRBJ2-2	TGTGCCAGCAGCCCATGGACAGGGTCCACCGGGGAGCTGTTTTTT	CASSPWTGSTGELFF
TRBV7-8	.	TRBD1	TRBJ1-5	TGTGCCAGCAGCTCGGTCCCCGGGACAGGGATTCTTCAGCCCCAGCATTTT	CASSSVPGTGILQPQHF
TRBV28	.	TRBD2	TRBJ2-5	TGTGCCAGCAGTTCACCCGGACTAGCGGGATCCGAGACCCAGTACTTC	CASSSPGLAGSETQYF
TRBV19	once	TRBD1	TRBJ2-7	TGTGCCAGTAGTCCGACAGGGGGCCTCGGCCAGCAGTACTTC	CASSPTGGLGQQYF